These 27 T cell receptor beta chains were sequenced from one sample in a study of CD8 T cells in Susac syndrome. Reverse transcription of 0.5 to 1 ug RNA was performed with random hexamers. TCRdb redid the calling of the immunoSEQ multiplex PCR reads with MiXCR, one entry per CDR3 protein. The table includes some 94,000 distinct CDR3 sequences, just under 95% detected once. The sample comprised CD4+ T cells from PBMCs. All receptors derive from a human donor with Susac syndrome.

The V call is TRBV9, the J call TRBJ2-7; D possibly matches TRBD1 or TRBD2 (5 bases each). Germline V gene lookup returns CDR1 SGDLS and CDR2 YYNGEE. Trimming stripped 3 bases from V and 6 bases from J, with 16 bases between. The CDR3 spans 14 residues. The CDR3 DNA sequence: TGTGCCAGCAGCGCCGGGACCCGAGGAAGCGAGCAGTACTTC. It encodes CASSAGTRGSEQYF.

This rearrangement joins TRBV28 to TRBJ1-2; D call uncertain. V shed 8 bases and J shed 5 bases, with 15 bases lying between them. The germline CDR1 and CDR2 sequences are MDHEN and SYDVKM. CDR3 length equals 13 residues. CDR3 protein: CASQSDGPYGYTF. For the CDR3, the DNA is TGTGCCAGCCAATCCGACGGGCCGTATGGCTACACCTTC.

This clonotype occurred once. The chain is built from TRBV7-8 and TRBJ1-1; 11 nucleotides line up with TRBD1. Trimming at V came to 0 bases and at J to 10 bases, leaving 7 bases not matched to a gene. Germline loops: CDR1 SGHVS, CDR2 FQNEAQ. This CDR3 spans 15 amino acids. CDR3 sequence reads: CASSLARTGGGGAFF. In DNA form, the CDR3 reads TGTGCCAGCAGCTTAGCAAGGACAGGGGGCGGTGGAGCTTTCTTT.

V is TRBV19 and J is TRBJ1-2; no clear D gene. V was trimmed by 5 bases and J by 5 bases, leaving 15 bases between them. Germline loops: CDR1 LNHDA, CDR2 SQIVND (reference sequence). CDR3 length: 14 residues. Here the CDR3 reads CASSFQIGTYGYTF. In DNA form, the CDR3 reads TGTGCCAGTAGTTTCCAGATCGGCACTTATGGCTACACCTTC.

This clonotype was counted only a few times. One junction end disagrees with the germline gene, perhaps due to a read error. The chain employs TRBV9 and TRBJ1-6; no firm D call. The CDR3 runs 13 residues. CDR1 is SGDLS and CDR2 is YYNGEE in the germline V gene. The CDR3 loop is CASRREGNSPLHF. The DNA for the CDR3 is TGTGCCAGCAGGAGGGAAGGGAATTCACCCCTCCATTTT.

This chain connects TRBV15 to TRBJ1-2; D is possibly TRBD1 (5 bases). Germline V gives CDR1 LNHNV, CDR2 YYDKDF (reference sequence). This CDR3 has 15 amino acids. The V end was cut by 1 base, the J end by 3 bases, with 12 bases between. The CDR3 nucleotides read TGTGCCACCAGCAGAGGATCCCTGGGGGACTATGGCTACACCTTC. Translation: CATSRGSLGDYGYTF. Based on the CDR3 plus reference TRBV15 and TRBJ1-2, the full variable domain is DAMVIQNPRYQVTQFGKPVTLSCSQTLNHNVMYWYQQKSSQAPKLLFHYYDKDFNNEADTPDNFQSRRPNTSFCFLDIRSPGLGDTAMYLCATSRGSLGDYGYTFGSGTRLTVV.

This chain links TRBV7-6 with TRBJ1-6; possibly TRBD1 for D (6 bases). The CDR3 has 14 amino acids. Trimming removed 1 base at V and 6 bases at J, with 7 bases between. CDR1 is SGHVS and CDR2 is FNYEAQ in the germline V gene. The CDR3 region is CASSLDRANSPLHF. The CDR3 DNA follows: TGTGCCAGCAGCTTAGACAGGGCTAATTCACCCCTCCACTTT.

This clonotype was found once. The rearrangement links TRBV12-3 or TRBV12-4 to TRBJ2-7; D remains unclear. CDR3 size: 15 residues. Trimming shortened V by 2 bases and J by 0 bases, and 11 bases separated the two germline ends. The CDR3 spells CASSLSQVRSYEQYF. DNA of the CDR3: TGTGCCAGCAGTTTATCCCAGGTCCGCTCCTACGAGCAGTACTTC.

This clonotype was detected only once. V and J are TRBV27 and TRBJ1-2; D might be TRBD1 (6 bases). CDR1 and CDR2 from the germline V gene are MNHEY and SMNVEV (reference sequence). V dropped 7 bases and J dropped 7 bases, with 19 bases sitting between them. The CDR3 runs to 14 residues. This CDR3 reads CASKAQTGGGGYTF. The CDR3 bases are TGTGCCAGCAAGGCCCAGACAGGCGGTGGTGGCTACACCTTC.

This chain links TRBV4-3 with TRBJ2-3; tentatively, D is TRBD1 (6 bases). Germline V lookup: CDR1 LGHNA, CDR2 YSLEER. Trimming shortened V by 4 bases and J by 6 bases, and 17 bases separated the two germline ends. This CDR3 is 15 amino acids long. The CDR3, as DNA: TGCGCCAGCAGCCGGGGACAAGGGCACGGGGATACGCAGTATTTT. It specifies CASSRGQGHGDTQYF.

The CDR3 DNA is TGCAGCGCGTTGGGGGGAAAACTGTTTTTT. Its protein is CSALGGKLFF. The rearrangement joins TRBV29-1 to TRBJ1-4; possibly TRBD1 for D (5 bases). Trimming cost V 7 bases and J 10 bases, with 10 bases left between them. Germline V CDR1 and CDR2: SQVTM, ANQGSEA. CDR3 length equals 10 residues. Full variable domain (rest looked up from reference TRBV29-1 and TRBJ1-4): SAVISQKPSRDICQRGTSLTIQCQVDSQVTMMFWYRQQPGQSLTLIATANQGSEATYESGFVIDKFPISRPNLTFSTLTVSNMSPEDSSIYLCSALGGKLFFGSGTQLSVL.

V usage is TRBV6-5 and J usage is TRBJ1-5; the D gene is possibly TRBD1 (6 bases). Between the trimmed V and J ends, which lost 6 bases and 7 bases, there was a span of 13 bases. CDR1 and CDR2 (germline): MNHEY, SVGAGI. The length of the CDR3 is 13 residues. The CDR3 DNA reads TGTGCCAGCAGCCAGACAGGTTTACAGCCCCAGCATTTT. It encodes CASSQTGLQPQHF.

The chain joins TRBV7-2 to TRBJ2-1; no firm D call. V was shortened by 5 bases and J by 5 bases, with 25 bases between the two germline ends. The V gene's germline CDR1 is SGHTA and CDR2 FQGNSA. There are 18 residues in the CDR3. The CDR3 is CASSPLTSWPALNNEQFF. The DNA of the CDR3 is TGTGCCAGCAGCCCCCTGACCAGTTGGCCGGCTCTAAACAATGAGCAGTTCTTC.

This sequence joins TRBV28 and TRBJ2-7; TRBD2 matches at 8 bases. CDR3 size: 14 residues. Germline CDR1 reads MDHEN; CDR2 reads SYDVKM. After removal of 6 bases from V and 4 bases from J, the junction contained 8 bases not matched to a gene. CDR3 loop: CASRGSGGVYEQYF. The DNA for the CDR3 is TGTGCCAGCAGGGGTTCCGGGGGGGTTTACGAGCAGTACTTC.

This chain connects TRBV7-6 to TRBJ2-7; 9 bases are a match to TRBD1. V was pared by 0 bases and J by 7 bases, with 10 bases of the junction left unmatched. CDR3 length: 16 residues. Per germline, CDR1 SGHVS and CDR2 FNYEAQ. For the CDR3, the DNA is TGTGCCAGCAGCTTAGCCCCACCGGGACAGGGCGGGGAGCAGTACTTC. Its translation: CASSLAPPGQGGEQYF.

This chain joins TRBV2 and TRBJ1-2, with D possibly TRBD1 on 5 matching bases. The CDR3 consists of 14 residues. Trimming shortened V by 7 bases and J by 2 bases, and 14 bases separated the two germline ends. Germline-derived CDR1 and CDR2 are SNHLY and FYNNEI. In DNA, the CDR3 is TGTGCCAGCATTTGGTCGGACACCAACTATGGCTACACCTTC. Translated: CASIWSDTNYGYTF.

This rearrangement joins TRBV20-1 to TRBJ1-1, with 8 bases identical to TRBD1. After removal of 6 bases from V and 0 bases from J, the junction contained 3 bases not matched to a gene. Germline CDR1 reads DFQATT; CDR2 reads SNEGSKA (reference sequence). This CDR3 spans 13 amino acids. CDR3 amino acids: CSAMTGVNTEAFF. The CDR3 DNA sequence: TGCAGTGCGATGACAGGGGTGAACACTGAAGCTTTCTTT.

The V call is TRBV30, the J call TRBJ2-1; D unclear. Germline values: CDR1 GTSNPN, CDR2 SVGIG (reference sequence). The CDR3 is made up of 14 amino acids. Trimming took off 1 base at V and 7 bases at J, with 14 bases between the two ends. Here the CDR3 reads CAWSGYTPQNEQFF. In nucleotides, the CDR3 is TGTGCCTGGAGTGGGTATACCCCTCAGAATGAGCAGTTCTTC.

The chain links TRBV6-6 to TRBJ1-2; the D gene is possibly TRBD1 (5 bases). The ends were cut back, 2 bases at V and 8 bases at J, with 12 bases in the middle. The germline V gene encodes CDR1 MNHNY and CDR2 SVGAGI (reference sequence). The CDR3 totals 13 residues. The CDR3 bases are TGTGCCAGCAGTTACGAAGGGGTGGACGGCTACACCTTC. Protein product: CASSYEGVDGYTF.

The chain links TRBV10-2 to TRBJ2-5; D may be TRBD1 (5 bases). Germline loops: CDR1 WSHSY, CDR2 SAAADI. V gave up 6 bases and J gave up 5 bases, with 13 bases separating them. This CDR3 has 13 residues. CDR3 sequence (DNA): TGCGCCAGCAGAGGGGATTTGTGGGAGACCCAGTACTTC. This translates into CASRGDLWETQYF.

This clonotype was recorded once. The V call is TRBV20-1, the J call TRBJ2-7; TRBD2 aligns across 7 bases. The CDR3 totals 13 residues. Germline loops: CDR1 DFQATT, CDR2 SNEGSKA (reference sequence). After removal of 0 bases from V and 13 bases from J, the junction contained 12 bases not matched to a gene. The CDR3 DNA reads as TGCAGTGCTAGAGATCGGACTAGACGGGGATATTACTTC. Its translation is CSARDRTRRGYYF.

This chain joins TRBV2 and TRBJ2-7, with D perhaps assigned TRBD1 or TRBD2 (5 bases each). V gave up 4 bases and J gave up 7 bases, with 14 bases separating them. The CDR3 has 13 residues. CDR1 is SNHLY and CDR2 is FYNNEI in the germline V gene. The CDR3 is CASSGVGEIEQYF. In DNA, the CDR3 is TGTGCCAGCAGTGGGGTGGGGGAGATAGAGCAGTACTTC.

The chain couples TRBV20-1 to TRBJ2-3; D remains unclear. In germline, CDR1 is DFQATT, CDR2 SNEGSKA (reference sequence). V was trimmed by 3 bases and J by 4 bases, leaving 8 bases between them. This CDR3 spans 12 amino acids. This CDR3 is CSASPTSDTQYF. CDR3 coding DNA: TGCAGTGCTAGCCCTACCTCAGATACGCAGTATTTT.

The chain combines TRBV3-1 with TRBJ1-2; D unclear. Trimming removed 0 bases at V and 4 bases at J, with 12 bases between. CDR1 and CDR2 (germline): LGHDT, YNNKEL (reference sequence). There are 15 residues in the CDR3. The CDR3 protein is CASSQDRGFAYGYTF. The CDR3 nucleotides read TGTGCCAGCAGCCAAGATCGGGGATTTGCCTATGGCTACACCTTC.

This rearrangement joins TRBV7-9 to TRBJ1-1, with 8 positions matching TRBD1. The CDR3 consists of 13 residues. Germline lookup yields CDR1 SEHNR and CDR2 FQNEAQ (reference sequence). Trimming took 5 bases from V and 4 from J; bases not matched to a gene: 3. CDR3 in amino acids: CASSPTGATEAFF. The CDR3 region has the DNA TGTGCCAGCAGCCCGACAGGGGCCACTGAAGCTTTCTTT.

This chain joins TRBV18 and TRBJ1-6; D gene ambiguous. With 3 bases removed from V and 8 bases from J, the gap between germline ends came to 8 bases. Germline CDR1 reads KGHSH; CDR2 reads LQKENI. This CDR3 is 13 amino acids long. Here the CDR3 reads CASSPGGDSPLHF. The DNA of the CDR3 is TGTGCCAGCTCACCGGGCGGGGATTCACCCCTCCACTTT.

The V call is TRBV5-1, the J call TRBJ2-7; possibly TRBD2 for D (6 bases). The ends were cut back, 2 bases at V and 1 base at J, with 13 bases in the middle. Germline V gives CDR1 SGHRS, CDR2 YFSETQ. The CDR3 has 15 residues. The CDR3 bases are TGCGCCAGCAGCTTTGGGGTAGCGGAGTCCTACGAGCAGTACTTC. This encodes CASSFGVAESYEQYF.